These T cell receptor beta chains were read from a single sample in a study of shared clonotypes between healthy human individuals. TCRdb's copy holds only in-frame clones and misses some; the assay was immunoSEQ multiplex PCR. The sample includes 1.4 million to 1.5 million clones, roughly 96% of them seen just once. The sequenced sample consisted of naive CD4+ T cells sorted from blood. The receptor source for this set is a man aged 25 to 40 in good health. The CDR3 runs from the conserved cysteine through the conserved F or W. The D gene is left open where the match is weak. The size entry is marked missing in some rows and otherwise reads once, few, many or a size class.

v_call	j_call	clone_size	d_call	cdr3_aa	cdr3_nt
TRBV29-1	TRBJ2-7	-	TRBD2	CSVASASGLVQYF	TGCAGCGTTGCCTCGGCTAGCGGGCTCGTGCAGTACTTC
TRBV28	TRBJ2-1	once	-	CASSQEGGNNNEQFF	TGTGCCAGCAGTCAAGAGGGCGGGAACAACAATGAGCAGTTCTTC
TRBV18	TRBJ2-2	-	TRBD2	CASSQIAGGETGELFF	TGTGCCAGCTCACAGATCGCGGGAGGCGAAACCGGGGAGCTGTTTTTT
TRBV5-8	TRBJ2-6	-	TRBD2	CASTLRGSGANVLTF	TGTGCCAGCACCCTGCGGGGGTCTGGGGCCAACGTCCTGACTTTC
TRBV6-6	TRBJ1-2	-	-	CAIRDPFPHGYTF	TGTGCCATTCGGGACCCCTTCCCGCATGGCTACACCTTC
TRBV13	TRBJ2-3	-	-	CASSLVGQHTDTQYF	TGTGCCAGCAGCTTAGTTGGACAGCACACAGATACGCAGTATTTT
TRBV29-1	TRBJ1-4	-	TRBD1	CSVAGTGGAGEDEKLFF	TGCAGCGTCGCCGGGACAGGGGGAGCGGGTGAAGATGAAAAACTGTTTTTT
TRBV7-2	TRBJ2-3	-	-	CASSLYLATDTQYF	TGTGCCAGCAGCTTGTACCTGGCCACAGATACGCAGTATTTT
TRBV4-1	TRBJ2-1	-	-	CASSQEITGWGNEQFF	TGCGCCAGCAGCCAAGAGATTACGGGATGGGGGAATGAGCAGTTCTTC
TRBV9	TRBJ2-1	-	TRBD2	CASSVDPAGEYNEQFF	TGTGCCAGCAGCGTAGATCCAGCGGGAGAGTACAATGAGCAGTTCTTC
TRBV28	TRBJ2-7	-	-	CASSPGSIYEQYF	TGTGCCAGCAGTCCCGGGTCCATCTACGAGCAGTACTTC
TRBV27	TRBJ2-5	-	-	CASSSIGRYQETQYF	TGTGCCAGCAGTTCGATCGGACGGTACCAAGAGACCCAGTACTTC
TRBV19	TRBJ2-1	-	TRBD1	CASSGGQGVYNEQFF	TGTGCCAGTAGCGGGGGACAGGGTGTCTACAATGAGCAGTTCTTC
TRBV10-3	TRBJ2-3	-	-	CAIRRVQGPAGTDTQYF	TGTGCCATCAGGAGGGTCCAGGGCCCGGCTGGCACAGATACGCAGTATTTT
TRBV28	TRBJ1-3	once	TRBD1	CASYSGGASGNTIYF	TGTGCCAGTTACTCAGGGGGAGCATCTGGAAACACCATATATTTT
TRBV5-1	TRBJ2-1	-	TRBD2	CASSLASGSSYNEQFF	TGCGCCAGCAGCTTGGCTAGCGGCAGCTCCTACAATGAGCAGTTCTTC
TRBV30	TRBJ2-2	-	TRBD1	CAWSIPGGLNTGELFF	TGTGCCTGGAGTATTCCAGGGGGCCTAAACACCGGGGAGCTGTTTTTT
TRBV5-1	TRBJ1-1	-	-	CASSLQGSDTEAFF	TGCGCCAGCAGCTTGCAGGGCAGTGACACTGAAGCTTTCTTT
TRBV7-3	TRBJ1-2	once	-	CASSLRGTDGYTF	TGTGCCAGCAGCTTAAGGGGGACGGATGGCTACACCTTC
TRBV11-2	TRBJ2-6	-	TRBD1	CASSPRTGRYTGANVLTF	TGTGCCAGCAGCCCAAGGACAGGGCGTTATACTGGGGCCAACGTCCTGACTTTC
TRBV15	TRBJ2-7	-	-	CATSRAVGVSSYEQYF	TGTGCCACCAGCAGAGCTGTGGGGGTCAGCTCCTACGAGCAGTACTTC
TRBV18	TRBJ2-7	few	-	CASSPPGDRPRSYEQYF	TGTGCCAGCTCACCACCGGGCGACAGGCCACGATCCTACGAGCAGTACTTC
TRBV4-2	TRBJ1-4	once	-	CASSQEWRGFGEKLFF	TGTGCCAGCAGCCAAGAATGGCGGGGTTTCGGCGAAAAACTGTTTTTT
TRBV21-1	TRBJ2-4	-	-	CASSKWRTTGDLAKNIQYF	TGTGCCAGCAGCAAATGGAGGACCACTGGAGACCTAGCCAAAAACATTCAGTACTTC
TRBV21-1	TRBJ2-3	-	-	CASSTLARTDTQYF	TGTGCCAGCAGCACCCTAGCTCGCACAGATACGCAGTATTTT
TRBV19	TRBJ2-4	-	-	CASSSNGIAKNIQYF	TGTGCCAGTAGTTCAAACGGGATAGCCAAAAACATTCAGTACTTC
TRBV18	TRBJ1-1	-	-	CASSPLFMNTEAFF	TGTGCCAGCTCACCACTCTTCATGAACACTGAAGCTTTCTTT
TRBV28	TRBJ2-1	-	TRBD2	CASSLGTRYNEQFF	TGTGCCAGCAGTTTGGGGACTAGGTACAATGAGCAGTTCTTC
TRBV6-1	TRBJ2-1	once	-	CASSEVLPGDNEQFF	TGTGCCAGCAGTGAAGTTTTACCCGGCGACAATGAGCAGTTCTTC
TRBV7-6	TRBJ2-7	-	TRBD2	CASSLGSGLASEQYF	TGTGCCAGCAGCTTAGGATCGGGACTAGCGTCCGAGCAGTACTTC
TRBV19	TRBJ1-5	once	TRBD1	CASSAYRGPQPQHF	TGTGCCAGTAGTGCGTATAGGGGGCCTCAGCCCCAGCATTTT
TRBV11-2	TRBJ1-4	-	-	CASSLGWGIGEKLFF	TGTGCCAGCAGCTTAGGTTGGGGGATCGGTGAAAAACTGTTTTTT
TRBV4-2	TRBJ2-3	-	TRBD2	CASRAVFSGSADTQYF	TGTGCCAGCCGCGCAGTGTTTAGCGGGAGTGCAGATACGCAGTATTTT
TRBV9	TRBJ2-1	-	TRBD2	CASSVRPILAGLYNEQFF	TGTGCCAGCAGCGTAAGGCCCATACTAGCGGGACTGTACAATGAGCAGTTCTTC
TRBV28	TRBJ2-1	-	-	CASSFGRRGLGEQFF	TGTGCCAGCAGTTTTGGGCGCAGGGGCTTGGGTGAGCAGTTCTTC
TRBV15	TRBJ2-7	-	-	CATAQGSYEQYF	TGTGCCACCGCGCAGGGAAGCTACGAGCAGTACTTC
TRBV5-1	TRBJ1-4	once	TRBD1	CASSLQGQKEKLFF	TGCGCCAGCAGCTTGCAGGGACAGAAGGAAAAACTGTTTTTT
TRBV6-5	TRBJ2-1	-	TRBD1	CASRGTAYNEQFF	TGTGCCAGCAGAGGGACAGCCTACAATGAGCAGTTCTTC
TRBV10-2	TRBJ2-6	-	-	CASRSSGANVLTF	TGCGCCAGCCGAAGCTCTGGGGCCAACGTCCTGACTTTC
TRBV19	TRBJ2-1	-	-	CASSIHSGGSSYNEQFF	TGTGCCAGTAGTATTCATAGTGGCGGATCCTCCTACAATGAGCAGTTCTTC
TRBV19	TRBJ2-7	-	-	CASKMTEGSYEQYF	TGTGCCAGTAAAATGACGGAGGGATCGTACGAGCAGTACTTC
TRBV5-1	TRBJ1-1	-	-	CASSSMNPKEAFF	TGCGCCAGCAGCTCCATGAACCCCAAAGAAGCTTTCTTT
TRBV28	TRBJ1-3	-	TRBD1	CASSNGDRGVGNTIYF	TGTGCCAGCAGCAATGGGGACAGGGGAGTAGGAAACACCATATATTTT
TRBV19	TRBJ2-7	-	TRBD1	CASIPLRDRITKQYF	TGTGCCAGTATCCCCCTACGGGACAGGATTACGAAGCAGTACTTC
TRBV18	TRBJ1-2	-	-	CASSLYKASNYGYTF	TGTGCCAGCTCACTATACAAGGCATCGAACTATGGCTACACCTTC
TRBV18	TRBJ2-3	-	TRBD2	CASSPLAGAMADTQYF	TGTGCCAGCTCACCACTCGCGGGAGCGATGGCAGATACGCAGTATTTT
TRBV6-6	TRBJ1-1	-	TRBD1	CASSYFHTGGNTEAFF	TGTGCCAGCAGTTACTTCCATACAGGGGGGAACACTGAAGCTTTCTTT
TRBV5-1	TRBJ2-5	-	-	CASSWQALEETQYF	TGCGCCAGCAGCTGGCAGGCGTTGGAAGAGACCCAGTACTTC
TRBV6-5	TRBJ2-2	-	TRBD1	CAAQQGFSTGELFF	TGTGCCGCTCAACAGGGGTTTAGCACCGGGGAGCTGTTTTTT
TRBV30	TRBJ1-5	-	-	CAWSVGDANQPQHF	TGTGCCTGGAGTGTAGGGGATGCGAATCAGCCCCAGCATTTT
TRBV9	TRBJ2-5	-	-	CASSPPGGVVETQYF	TGTGCCAGCAGCCCCCCAGGGGGGGTAGTAGAGACCCAGTACTTC
TRBV9	TRBJ1-1	-	-	CASSPQGPNTEAFF	TGTGCCAGCAGCCCCCAGGGACCGAACACTGAAGCTTTCTTT
TRBV5-1	TRBJ2-3	-	TRBD2	CASSWGGTTDTQYF	TGCGCCAGCAGCTGGGGGGGGACCACAGATACGCAGTATTTT
TRBV2	TRBJ2-1	-	-	CASRGLLSYNEQFF	TGTGCCAGCCGCGGGCTTTTGTCCTACAATGAGCAGTTCTTC
TRBV19	TRBJ2-7	-	TRBD2	CASSSFGGSEQYF	TGTGCCAGTAGTAGCTTCGGCGGGAGCGAGCAGTACTTC
TRBV27	TRBJ2-3	-	TRBD1	CASSLFRGQVTDTQYF	TGTGCCAGCAGTTTATTCAGGGGGCAGGTCACAGATACGCAGTATTTT
TRBV28	TRBJ2-7	-	-	CASSFGTYEQYF	TGTGCCAGCAGTTTCGGAACATACGAGCAGTACTTC
TRBV28	TRBJ1-2	-	TRBD1	CASSLWGTGGRTYGYTF	TGTGCCAGCAGTTTATGGGGGACAGGAGGGCGCACCTATGGCTACACCTTC
TRBV2	TRBJ2-7	-	TRBD1	CASRGSGQAPYEQYF	TGTGCCAGCAGGGGGTCCGGACAGGCTCCCTACGAGCAGTACTTC
TRBV28	TRBJ1-1	-	-	CASTLRYTNTEAFF	TGTGCCAGCACCTTGAGGTATACAAACACTGAAGCTTTCTTT